Presented here are 5 T cell receptor beta chains from one specimen sequenced in a study of CD8 T cells in ankylosing spondylitis. In TCRdb, the 5' RACE reads were re-called with MiXCR into one record per CDR3 protein. The sample gives 55,000 or so distinct CDR3 sequences, approximately 8% of which show up once; about 8.9% is in the top ten. Sequences were obtained from blood, either unsorted or a sorted T cell fraction (not recorded which). The source is a female donor with ankylosing spondylitis or in good health (not recorded which).

This clonotype was detected ten times or more. The rearrangement joins TRBV5-1 to TRBJ1-2; 9 positions agree with TRBD1. CDR3 length: 16 residues. Losses at the gene ends were 0 bases for V and 5 bases for J; bases not matched to a gene: 8. Germline CDR1 is SGHRS and CDR2 is YFSETQ. The CDR3 sequence is CASSLAGTGMIYGYTF. CDR3 nucleotides: TGCGCCAGCAGCTTGGCCGGGACAGGGATGATTTATGGCTACACCTTC. Complete variable domain (other parts from reference TRBV5-1 and TRBJ1-2): KAGVTQTPRYLIKTRGQQVTLSCSPISGHRSVSWYQQTPGQGLQFLFEYFSETQRNKGNFPGRFSGRQFSNSRSEMNVSTLELGDSALYLCASSLAGTGMIYGYTFGSGTRLTVV.

This clonotype has at least ten counts. This chain links TRBV7-8 with TRBJ1-6, with D perhaps matching TRBD1 (5 bases). Trimming stripped 1 base from V and 4 bases from J, with 14 bases between. The CDR3 sequence is 17 residues long. The germline V gene has CDR1 SGHVS and CDR2 FQNEAQ. CDR3 sequence reads: CASSLGGQGPYNSPLHF. CDR3 DNA: TGTGCCAGCAGCTTAGGCGGACAAGGGCCTTATAATTCACCCCTCCACTTT.

This clonotype occurred many times. V is TRBV3-1 and J is TRBJ2-4, with 11 nucleotides matching TRBD1. Trimming cost V 4 bases and J 6 bases; bases outside gene matches: 2. From germline, CDR1 is LGHDT and CDR2 YNNKEL (reference sequence). The CDR3 is 14 amino acids. In DNA, the CDR3 is TGTGCCAGCAGCCCGGGACAGGGGGGAAACATTCAGTACTTC. This encodes CASSPGQGGNIQYF.

Ten or more counts support this clonotype. The chain links TRBV28 to TRBJ1-4; 8 bases align to TRBD1. V dropped 5 bases and J dropped 7; count of bases not matched to a gene: 6. The CDR3 runs to 14 residues. Germline V lookup: CDR1 MDHEN, CDR2 SYDVKM. The CDR3 coding sequence is TGTGCCAGCAGTAGAGGACAGGGCCGTGAAAAACTGTTTTTT. Protein: CASSRGQGREKLFF.

This clonotype came up many times. The chain combines TRBV20-1 with TRBJ2-2, with D hard to call. The germline V gene has CDR1 DFQATT and CDR2 SNEGSKA (reference sequence). The CDR3 has 10 amino acids. V dropped 3 bases and J dropped 7 bases, with 3 bases sitting between them. The CDR3 protein is CSARFGELFF. The CDR3 DNA sequence: TGCAGTGCTAGGTTCGGGGAGCTGTTTTTT.